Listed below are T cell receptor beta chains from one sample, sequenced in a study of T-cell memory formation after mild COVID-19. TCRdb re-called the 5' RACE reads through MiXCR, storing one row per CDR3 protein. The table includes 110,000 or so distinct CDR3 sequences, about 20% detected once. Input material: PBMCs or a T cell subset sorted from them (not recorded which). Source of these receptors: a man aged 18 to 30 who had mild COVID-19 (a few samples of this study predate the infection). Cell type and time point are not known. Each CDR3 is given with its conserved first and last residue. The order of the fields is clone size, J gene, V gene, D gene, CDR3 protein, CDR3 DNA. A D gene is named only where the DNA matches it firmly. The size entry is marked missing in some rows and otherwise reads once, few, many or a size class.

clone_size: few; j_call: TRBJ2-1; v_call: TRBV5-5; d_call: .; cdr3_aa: CASSWGPYNEQFF; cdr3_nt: TGTGCCAGCAGTTGGGGCCCGTACAATGAGCAGTTCTTC
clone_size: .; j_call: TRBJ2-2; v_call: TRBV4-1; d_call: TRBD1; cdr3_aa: CASSQTGGAGWTGELFF; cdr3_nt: TGCGCCAGCAGCCAAACAGGGGGCGCGGGCTGGACCGGGGAGCTGTTTTTT
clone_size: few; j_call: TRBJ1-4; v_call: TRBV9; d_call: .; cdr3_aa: CASSKQEWTNEKLFF; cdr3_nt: TGTGCCAGCAGCAAACAGGAGTGGACTAATGAAAAACTGTTTTTT
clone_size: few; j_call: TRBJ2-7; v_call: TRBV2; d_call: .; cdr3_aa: CASWELGQIYEQYF; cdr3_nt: TGTGCCAGCTGGGAACTGGGACAAATCTACGAGCAGTACTTC
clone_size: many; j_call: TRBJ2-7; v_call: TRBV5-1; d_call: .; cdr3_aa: CASSLEGLSYEQYF; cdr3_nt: TGCGCCAGCAGCTTGGAGGGGTTATCCTACGAGCAGTACTTC
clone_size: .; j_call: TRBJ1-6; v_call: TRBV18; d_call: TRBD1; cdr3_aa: CASSLDRANSPLHF; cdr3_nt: TGTGCCAGCTCACTCGACAGGGCTAATTCACCCCTCCACTTT
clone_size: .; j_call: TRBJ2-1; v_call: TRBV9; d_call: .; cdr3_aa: CASSAPFVRNEQFF; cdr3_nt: TGTGCCAGCAGCGCCCCCTTTGTGCGCAATGAGCAGTTCTTC
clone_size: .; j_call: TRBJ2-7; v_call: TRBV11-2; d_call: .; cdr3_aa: CASSSTEGRRGEQYF; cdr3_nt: TGTGCCAGCAGCTCTACTGAGGGCAGACGAGGCGAGCAGTACTTC
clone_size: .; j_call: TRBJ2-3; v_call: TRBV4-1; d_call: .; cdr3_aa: CASSQGQGWSTDTQYF; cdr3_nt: TGCGCCAGCAGCCAAGGGCAGGGATGGAGCACAGATACGCAGTATTTT
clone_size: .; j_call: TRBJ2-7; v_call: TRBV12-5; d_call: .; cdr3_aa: CASGLRRGPLYEQYF; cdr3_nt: TGTGCTAGTGGTTTGAGGCGGGGGCCCCTCTACGAGCAGTACTTC
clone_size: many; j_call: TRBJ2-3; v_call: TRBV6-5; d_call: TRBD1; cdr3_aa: CASSYSTRDSPSTDTQYF; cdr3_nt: TGTGCCAGCAGTTACTCGACCAGGGACAGCCCTAGCACAGATACGCAGTATTTT
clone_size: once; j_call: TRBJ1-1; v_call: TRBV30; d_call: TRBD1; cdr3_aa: CAWMDGKGAGSTEAFF; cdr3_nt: TGTGCCTGGATGGATGGTAAGGGGGCTGGTTCGACTGAAGCTTTCTTT
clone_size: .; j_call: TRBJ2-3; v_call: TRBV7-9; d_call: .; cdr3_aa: CASSDGGPHTDTQYF; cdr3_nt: TGTGCCAGCAGCGACGGGGGGCCTCACACAGATACGCAGTATTTT
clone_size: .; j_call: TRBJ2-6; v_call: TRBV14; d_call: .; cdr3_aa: CASSQEQGPGANVLTF; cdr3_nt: TGTGCCAGCAGCCAAGAACAAGGCCCTGGGGCCAACGTCCTGACTTTC
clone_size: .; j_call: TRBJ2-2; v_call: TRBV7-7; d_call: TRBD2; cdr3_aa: CASRAREGRTGDLFF; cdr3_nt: TGTGCCAGCCGGGCGAGGGAGGGCAGAACCGGGGATCTGTTTTTT
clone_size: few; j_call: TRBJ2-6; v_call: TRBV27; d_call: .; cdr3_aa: CASSPPGANVLTF; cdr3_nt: TGTGCCAGCAGTCCGCCTGGGGCCAACGTCCTGACTTTC
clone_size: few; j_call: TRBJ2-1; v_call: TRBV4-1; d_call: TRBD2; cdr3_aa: CASSQDRLAGGGDNEQFF; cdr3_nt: TGCGCCAGCAGCCAAGATAGGCTAGCGGGGGGTGGGGACAATGAGCAGTTCTTC
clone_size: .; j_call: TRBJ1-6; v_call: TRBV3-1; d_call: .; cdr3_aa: CASSQPRGYSPLHF; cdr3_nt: TGTGCCAGCAGCCAACCACGGGGGTATTCACCACTCCACTTT
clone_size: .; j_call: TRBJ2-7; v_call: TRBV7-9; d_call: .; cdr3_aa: CASGKNYEQYF; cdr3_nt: TGTGCCAGCGGTAAGAACTACGAGCAGTACTTC
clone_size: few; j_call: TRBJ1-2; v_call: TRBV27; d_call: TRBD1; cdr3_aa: CASSCGTDGYTF; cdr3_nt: TGTGCCAGCAGTTGTGGGACAGATGGCTACACCTTC
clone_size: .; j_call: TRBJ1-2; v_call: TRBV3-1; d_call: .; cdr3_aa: CASSQDLSFGYTF; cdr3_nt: TGTGCCAGCAGCCAAGATCTGAGCTTTGGCTACACCTTC
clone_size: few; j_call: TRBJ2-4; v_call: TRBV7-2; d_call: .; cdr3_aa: CASSLVLAGQNIQYF; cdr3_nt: TGTGCCAGCAGCTTAGTTCTGGCGGGGCAAAACATTCAGTACTTC
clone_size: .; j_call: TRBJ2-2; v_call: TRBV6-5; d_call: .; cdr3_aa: CASSYGGELFF; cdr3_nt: TGTGCCAGCAGTTACGGTGGGGAGCTGTTTTTT
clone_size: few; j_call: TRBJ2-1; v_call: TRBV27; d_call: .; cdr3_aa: CASSSFGDEQFF; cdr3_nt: TGTGCCAGCAGTTCCTTCGGGGATGAGCAGTTCTTC
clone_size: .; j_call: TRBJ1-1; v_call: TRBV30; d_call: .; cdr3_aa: CAWIWGGTEAFF; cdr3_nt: TGTGCCTGGATTTGGGGAGGTACTGAAGCTTTCTTT
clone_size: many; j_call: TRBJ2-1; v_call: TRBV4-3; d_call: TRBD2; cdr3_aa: CASSQGVAGGYNEQFF; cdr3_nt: TGCGCCAGCAGCCAAGGGGTAGCGGGGGGGTACAATGAGCAGTTCTTC
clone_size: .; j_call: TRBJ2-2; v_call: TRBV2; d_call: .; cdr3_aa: CASSVGVSMTGELFF; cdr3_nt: TGTGCCAGCAGTGTAGGCGTCAGTATGACCGGGGAGCTGTTTTTT
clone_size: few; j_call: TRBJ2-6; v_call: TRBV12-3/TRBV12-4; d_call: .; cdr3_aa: CASSLGAGANVLTF; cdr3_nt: TGTGCCAGCAGTTTGGGAGCTGGGGCCAACGTCCTGACTTTC
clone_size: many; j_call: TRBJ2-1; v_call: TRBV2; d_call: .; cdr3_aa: CASSSSDVGQFF; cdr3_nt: TGTGCCAGCAGTTCGTCGGACGTAGGGCAGTTCTTC
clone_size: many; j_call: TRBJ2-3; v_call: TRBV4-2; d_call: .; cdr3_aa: CASSQDGGVTDTQYF; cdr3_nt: TGTGCCAGCAGCCAAGATGGAGGCGTCACAGATACGCAGTATTTT
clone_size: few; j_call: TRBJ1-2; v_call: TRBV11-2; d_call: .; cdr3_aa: CASSGRGPHGYTF; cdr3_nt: TGTGCCAGCAGCGGCAGAGGGCCCCATGGCTACACCTTC
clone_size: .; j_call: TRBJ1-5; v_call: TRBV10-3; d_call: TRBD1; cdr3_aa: CARGQGEDSNQPQHF; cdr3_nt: TGTGCCAGAGGACAGGGGGAGGATAGCAATCAGCCCCAGCATTTT
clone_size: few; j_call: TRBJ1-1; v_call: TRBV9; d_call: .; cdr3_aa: CASSVGTTLFAMNTEAFF; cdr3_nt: TGTGCCAGCAGCGTAGGGACAACTCTCTTCGCCATGAACACTGAAGCTTTCTTT
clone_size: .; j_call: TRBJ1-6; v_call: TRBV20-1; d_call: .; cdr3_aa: CSARVGSSSSPLHF; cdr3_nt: TGCAGTGCTAGAGTCGGCAGTTCTTCTTCACCCCTCCACTTT
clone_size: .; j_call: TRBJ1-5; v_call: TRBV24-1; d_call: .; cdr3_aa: CATSEGGDQPQHF; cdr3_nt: TGTGCCACCAGTGAGGGAGGAGATCAGCCCCAGCATTTT
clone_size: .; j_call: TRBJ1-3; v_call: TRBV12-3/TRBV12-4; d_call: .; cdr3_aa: CASCLPAGTGNTIYF; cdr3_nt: TGTGCCAGCTGCCTTCCTGCCGGGACTGGAAACACCATATATTTT
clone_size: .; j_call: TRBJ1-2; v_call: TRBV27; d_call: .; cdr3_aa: CASSFGGGDYGYTF; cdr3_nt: TGTGCCAGCAGTTTCGGGGGGGGAGATTATGGCTACACCTTC
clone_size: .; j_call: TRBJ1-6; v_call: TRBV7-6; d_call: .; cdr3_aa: CASSAGMLGNSPLHF; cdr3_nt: TGTGCCAGCAGCGCAGGGATGTTGGGTAATTCACCCCTCCACTTT
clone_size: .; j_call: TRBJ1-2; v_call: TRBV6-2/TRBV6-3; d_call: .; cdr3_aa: CASSYTTQHYGYTF; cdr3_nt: TGTGCCAGCAGTTACACGACGCAGCACTATGGCTACACCTTC
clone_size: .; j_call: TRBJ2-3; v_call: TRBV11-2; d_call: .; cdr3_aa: CASSLGALSETQYF; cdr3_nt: TGTGCCAGCAGCTTAGGAGCCCTGAGTGAGACGCAGTATTTT
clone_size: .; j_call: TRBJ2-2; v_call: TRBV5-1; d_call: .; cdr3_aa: CASSLDSINTGELFF; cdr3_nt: TGCGCCAGCAGCTTGGACTCTATAAACACCGGGGAGCTGTTTTTT
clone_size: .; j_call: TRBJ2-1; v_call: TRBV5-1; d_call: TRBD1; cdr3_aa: CASSPRRTGGPEQFF; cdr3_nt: TGCGCCAGCAGCCCCAGGAGGACAGGGGGCCCTGAGCAGTTCTTC
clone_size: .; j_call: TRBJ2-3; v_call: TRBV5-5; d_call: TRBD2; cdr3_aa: CASSLRGLAGGATRTDTQYF; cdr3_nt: TGTGCCAGCAGCCTACGGGGCTTAGCGGGGGGGGCGACCCGCACAGATACGCAGTATTTT
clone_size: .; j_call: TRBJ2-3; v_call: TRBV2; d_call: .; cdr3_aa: CASSEGRGSVPYF; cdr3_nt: TGTGCCAGCAGTGAGGGGAGGGGGTCGGTTCCGTATTTT
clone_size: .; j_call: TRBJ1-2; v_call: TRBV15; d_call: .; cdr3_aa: CATPYGYTF; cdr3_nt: TGTGCCACCCCCTATGGCTACACCTTC
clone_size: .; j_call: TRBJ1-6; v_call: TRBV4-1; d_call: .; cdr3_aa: CASSSIGEASPLHF; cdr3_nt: TGCGCCAGCAGCTCCATCGGGGAGGCTTCACCCCTCCACTTT
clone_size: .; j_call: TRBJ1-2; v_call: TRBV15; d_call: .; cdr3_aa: CATSRDPRSGYTF; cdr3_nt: TGTGCCACCAGCAGAGATCCCCGCTCTGGCTACACCTTC
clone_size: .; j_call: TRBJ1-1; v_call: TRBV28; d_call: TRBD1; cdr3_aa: CASSFPDRGPGNTEAFF; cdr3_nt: TGTGCCAGCAGTTTCCCAGACAGGGGGCCGGGGAACACTGAAGCTTTCTTT
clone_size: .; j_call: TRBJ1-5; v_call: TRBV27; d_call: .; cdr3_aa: CASSPLGVHQPQHF; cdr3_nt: TGTGCCAGCAGCCCTTTGGGGGTCCATCAGCCCCAGCATTTT
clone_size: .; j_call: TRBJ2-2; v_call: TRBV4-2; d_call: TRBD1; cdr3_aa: CASSQEGEGGASGELFF; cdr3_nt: TGTGCCAGCAGCCAAGAGGGGGAAGGGGGCGCGTCCGGGGAGCTGTTTTTT
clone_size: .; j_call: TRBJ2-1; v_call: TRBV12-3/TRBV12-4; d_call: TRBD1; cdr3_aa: CASSPTGTGSNEQFF; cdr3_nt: TGTGCCAGCAGTCCAACCGGGACAGGGAGCAATGAGCAGTTCTTC
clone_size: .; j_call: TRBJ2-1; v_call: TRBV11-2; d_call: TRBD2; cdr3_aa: CASSLGTSGIHNNEQFF; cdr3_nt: TGTGCCAGCAGCCTCGGGACTAGCGGGATCCACAACAATGAGCAGTTCTTC
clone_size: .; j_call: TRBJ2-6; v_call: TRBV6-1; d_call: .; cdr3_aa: CATEWGDSNSGANVLTF; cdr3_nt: TGTGCCACCGAGTGGGGGGACTCAAACTCTGGGGCCAACGTCCTGACTTTC
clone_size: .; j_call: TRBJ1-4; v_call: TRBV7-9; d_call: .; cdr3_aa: CASSYTGVGDEKLFF; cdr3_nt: TGTGCCAGCAGCTATACGGGGGTTGGTGATGAAAAACTGTTTTTT